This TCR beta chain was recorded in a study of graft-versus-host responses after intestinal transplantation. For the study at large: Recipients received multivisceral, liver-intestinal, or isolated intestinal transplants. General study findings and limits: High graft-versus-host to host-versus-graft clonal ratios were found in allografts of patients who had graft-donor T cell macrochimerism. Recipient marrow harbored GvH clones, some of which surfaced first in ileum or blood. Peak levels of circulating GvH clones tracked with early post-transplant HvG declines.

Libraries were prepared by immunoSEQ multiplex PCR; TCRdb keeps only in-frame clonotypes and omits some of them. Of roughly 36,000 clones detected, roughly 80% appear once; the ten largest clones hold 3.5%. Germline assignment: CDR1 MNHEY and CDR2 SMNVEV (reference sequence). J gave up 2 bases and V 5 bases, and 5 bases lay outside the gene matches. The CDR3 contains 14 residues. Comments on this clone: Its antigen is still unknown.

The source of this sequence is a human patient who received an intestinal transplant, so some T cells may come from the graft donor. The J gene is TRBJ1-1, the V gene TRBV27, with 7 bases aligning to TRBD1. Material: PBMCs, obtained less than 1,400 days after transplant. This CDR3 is CASSPGQLNTEAFF. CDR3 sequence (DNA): TGTGCCAGCAGTCCGGGACAGCTAAACACTGAAGCTTTCTTT.